The source of this T cell receptor beta chain is a study of CD8 T cells in Susac syndrome. Age- and sex-matched healthy donors served as the control group. Reverse transcription of roughly 0.45 to 1 ug RNA used random hexamers. An immunoSEQ multiplex PCR generated amplified TCR beta CDR3 products spanning 54 Vbeta and 13 Jbeta. TCRdb called the immunoSEQ multiplex PCR reads again in MiXCR, with one record for every CDR3 protein. This sample has 150,000 to 200,000 distinct CDR3 sequences, with over 85% found just once. The TCR sequence derives from a human donor in good health. The sample consisted of CD4+ T cells from PBMCs.

As DNA, the CDR3 is TGTGCCAGCAGCTTAGGGGGCAGCTTCTTTCAGCCCCAGCATTTT. Protein sequence: CASSLGGSFFQPQHF. The chain employs TRBV7-2 and TRBJ1-5, with TRBD1 as a possible D gene (5 bases). The length of the CDR3 is 15 residues. V dropped 1 base and J dropped 6 bases, with 13 bases sitting between them. Germline loops: CDR1 SGHTA, CDR2 FQGNSA.